What follows is one TCR beta chain and its context. Sequencing was performed with immunoSEQ multiplex PCR; in TCRdb, only in-frame clones are kept and a portion is missing. Of under 100,000 clones in the sample, around nine tenths were seen once. The CDR3 is 15 amino acids. The V end lost 3 bases, the J end lost 7 bases, and 16 bases lay between the germline ends. CDR1 and CDR2 (germline): LNHDA, SQIVND (reference sequence). These data originate in a study of OX40 agonist ivuxolimab in advanced cancers. The rearrangement joins TRBV19 to TRBJ1-5; possibly TRBD1 for D (6 bases). This clonotype was sampled from an adult with an advanced solid tumor such as melanoma, head and neck, liver or kidney cancer. The specimen comprised CD4+ or CD8+ T cells sorted from blood, sampled in a trial of the OX40 agonist ivuxolimab. The chain's CDR3 is CASSMKGVWRQPQHF. In nucleotides, the CDR3 is TGTGCCAGTAGTATGAAGGGGGTATGGCGGCAGCCCCAGCATTTT.